This TCR beta chain emerged from a study of blood T cell repertoires in COVID-19. Across the study: Acute and convalescent COVID-19 samples came from the United States, Italy and Spain.

The CDR3 totals 13 residues. V was trimmed by 9 bases and J by 12 bases, leaving 23 bases between them. CDR1 is MNHEY and CDR2 is SMNVEV in the germline V gene (reference sequence). Original handling: For nucleated cells, counts were estimated from reference gene primer amplification. Here immunoSEQ multiplex PCR was the method, and the copy in TCRdb shows in-frame clones only, minus some. The V and J calls and the clone size are those of that table, but D and trimming were determined from the DNA. The profile shows around 280,000 clones, 87% of them singletons. The V gene is TRBV27, the J gene TRBJ1-2; D call uncertain. Material for sequencing was peripheral blood. This sequence was found in a woman between 50 and 59 years old who had recovered from COVID-19. The CDR3 DNA is TGTGCCAGTCGGGGAGGGCGGTCGGGGAGGAACACCTTC. Its translation is CASRGGRSGRNTF.